The 21 T cell receptor beta chains below were found in one sample sequenced in a study of OX40 agonist ivuxolimab in advanced cancers. Assay: immunoSEQ multiplex PCR; the TCRdb copy retains only in-frame clones and omits some. The sample shows 50,000 to 85,000 clones, around 87% of them seen only once. The source was CD4+ or CD8+ T cells sorted from blood, collected in a trial of the OX40 agonist ivuxolimab. These receptor sequences come from an adult with an advanced solid tumor such as melanoma, head and neck, liver or kidney cancer.

CDR3 sequence reads: CATSREEGLGYGYTF. The CDR3 coding sequence is TGTGCCACCAGCAGAGAAGAAGGTTTAGGCTATGGCTACACCTTC. The chain has TRBV15 and TRBJ1-2; D gene uncertain. Trimming took 0 bases from V and 4 from J, leaving 12 bases between them. Per germline, CDR1 LNHNV and CDR2 YYDKDF (reference sequence). This CDR3 has 15 residues.

About this clone: The missing conserved phenylalanine or tryptophan at the end of this CDR3 makes a read error likely. V and J are TRBV7-6 and TRBJ1-2, with 7 bases identical to TRBD1. J gave up 6 bases and V 5 bases, and 12 bases lay outside the gene matches. The CDR3 totals 15 residues. CDR1 and CDR2 (germline): SGHVS, FNYEAQ. The CDR3 protein is CASSPLGGGIDGYTL. CDR3 nucleotides: TGTGCCAGCAGCCCGCTTGGAGGGGGCATTGATGGCTACACCCTC.

V is TRBV10-3 and J is TRBJ1-5, with TRBD1 matching 9 bases. The CDR3 sequence is 15 residues long. Germline V gene data show CDR1 as ENHRY and CDR2 as SYGVKD. The ends lost 10 bases at V and 3 bases at J; junction bases unmatched: 10. In DNA, the CDR3 is TGTGCCACCAAGGGGGACAGGGACTTCAATCAGCCCCAGCATTTT. This translates into CATKGDRDFNQPQHF.

The chain employs TRBV30 and TRBJ1-6, with TRBD1 matching 12 bases. J lost 9 bases, V lost 4 bases, and 4 bases had no gene match. The CDR3 runs to 14 residues. The germline CDR1 and CDR2 sequences are GTSNPN and SVGIG (reference sequence). The CDR3 DNA reads as TGTGCCTGGAAATGGGGACAGGGGGCTTCACCCCTCCACTTT. Amino acid sequence: CAWKWGQGASPLHF.

This chain uses TRBV19 with TRBJ1-4; D call uncertain. The CDR3 loop spans 19 amino acids. Trimming removed 1 base from V and 3 bases from J, with 21 bases in between. The germline CDR1 and CDR2 sequences are LNHDA and SQIVND (reference sequence). The CDR3 bases are TGTGCCAGTAGTATAGCCCCTCCCGGATCCATAAAAGCTAATGAAAAACTGTTTTTT. Its translation: CASSIAPPGSIKANEKLFF.

The J gene is TRBJ2-1, the V gene TRBV5-1; D may correspond to TRBD1 or TRBD2 (5 bases each). Germline-derived CDR1 and CDR2 are SGHRS and YFSETQ. With 3 bases removed from V and 4 bases from J, the gap between germline ends came to 11 bases. This CDR3 has 14 amino acids. The CDR3 protein is CASSSGTLYNEQFF. In nucleotides, the CDR3 is TGCGCCAGCAGCTCCGGGACCCTTTACAATGAGCAGTTCTTC.

V and J are TRBV6-5 and TRBJ1-4; the D gene is possibly TRBD1 (5 bases). CDR3 length: 14 residues. V gave up 5 bases and J gave up 4 bases, with 11 bases separating them. Germline assignment: CDR1 MNHEY and CDR2 SVGAGI. For the CDR3, the DNA is TGTGCCAGCAGTCCGGGACTCTATAATGAAAAACTGTTTTTT. Amino acids: CASSPGLYNEKLFF.

This chain joins TRBV6-6 and TRBJ1-5; tentative D call: TRBD1 (6 bases). CDR3 length equals 14 residues. Germline V gene lookup returns CDR1 MNHNY and CDR2 SVGAGI (reference sequence). Trimming took 6 bases from V and 7 from J, leaving 16 bases between them. In nucleotides, the CDR3 is TGTGCCAGCAGGCCGGACAGCTCAAACCAGCCCCAGCATTTT. This codes for CASRPDSSNQPQHF.

The V and J genes are TRBV18 and TRBJ1-4, with D hard to call. Germline V CDR1 and CDR2: KGHSH, LQKENI. Trimming pared 3 bases from V and 5 bases from J, leaving 7 bases between. This CDR3 is 13 amino acids long. The DNA of the CDR3 is TGTGCCAGCTCACCCGGACTAAATGAAAAACTGTTTTTT. This sequence encodes CASSPGLNEKLFF. The complete variable domain, with remaining parts taken from reference TRBV18 and TRBJ1-4, reads NAGVMQNPRHLVRRRGQEARLRCSPMKGHSHVYWYRQLPEEGLKFMVYLQKENIIDESGMPKERFSAEFPKEGPSILRIQQVVRGDSAAYFCASSPGLNEKLFFGSGTQLSVL.

The chain is built from TRBV27 and TRBJ1-1; 7 nucleotides align to TRBD1. CDR1 MNHEY and CDR2 SMNVEV come from the germline V gene (reference sequence). Trimming removed 6 bases from V and 0 bases from J; junction bases left unmatched: 4. This CDR3 has 14 amino acids. The CDR3 nucleotides read TGTGCCAGCAGAGTTCAGGGGGTGAACACTGAAGCTTTCTTT. Protein: CASRVQGVNTEAFF.

This clone was seen just once. V and J are TRBV18 and TRBJ2-3, with 8 bases matching TRBD1. Germline assignment: CDR1 KGHSH and CDR2 LQKENI. Trimming cost V 3 bases and J 3 bases; bases outside gene matches: 11. CDR3 size: 17 residues. CDR3 residues: CASSPLLDRASTDTQYF. CDR3 nucleotides: TGTGCCAGCTCACCCTTATTGGACAGGGCGAGTACAGATACGCAGTATTTT.

The V and J genes are TRBV6-5 and TRBJ2-3; D gene unclear. Trimming pared 5 bases from V and 5 bases from J, leaving 14 bases between. This CDR3 is 14 amino acids long. CDR1 and CDR2 (germline): MNHEY, SVGAGI. The DNA for the CDR3 is TGTGCCAGCAGTAGGCGGCCTTGGGTAGATACGCAGTATTTT. Encoded protein: CASSRRPWVDTQYF.

The rearrangement links TRBV7-9 to TRBJ2-7, with a weak D call TRBD1 (5 bases). Looked up from germline, CDR1 is SEHNR and CDR2 is FQNEAQ (reference sequence). The CDR3 consists of 15 residues. V was cut by 5 bases and J by 3 bases, with 17 bases left in between. CDR3 in amino acids: CASSPLGAQGYEQYF. The CDR3 DNA reads TGTGCCAGCAGCCCACTCGGTGCCCAGGGCTACGAGCAGTACTTC. Full variable domain (rest looked up from reference TRBV7-9 and TRBJ2-7): DTGVSQNPRHKITKRGQNVTFRCDPISEHNRLYWYRQTLGQGPEFLTYFQNEAQLEKSRLLSDRFSAERPKGSFSTLEIQRTEQGDSAMYLCASSPLGAQGYEQYFGPGTRLTVT.

This clone was observed a few times. As DNA, the CDR3 is TGTGCCAGCAGACGACAGGAATCGAACACTGAAGCTTTCTTT. Translating gives CASRRQESNTEAFF. The chain carries TRBV27 and TRBJ1-1, with D possibly matching TRBD1 (6 bases). V dropped 6 bases and J dropped 1 base, with 12 bases sitting between them. Germline CDR1 and CDR2: MNHEY and SMNVEV (reference sequence). This CDR3 is 14 amino acids long.

V is TRBV19 and J is TRBJ2-3, with no clear D. Germline CDR1 LNHDA, CDR2 SQIVND (reference sequence). V shed 5 bases and J shed 5 bases, with 17 bases lying between them. CDR3 length: 15 residues. CDR3 sequence reads: CASSSRTAHGDTQYF. The CDR3 DNA follows: TGTGCCAGTAGTTCCCGGACGGCCCACGGAGATACGCAGTATTTT.

The chain is built from TRBV7-9 and TRBJ2-5; D may be TRBD1 or TRBD2 (7 bases each). V lost 5 bases, J lost 7 bases, and 17 bases lay in between. CDR3 length: 14 amino acids. Germline-derived CDR1 and CDR2 are SEHNR and FQNEAQ (reference sequence). The CDR3 DNA reads TGTGCCAGCAGCGGGGAGGGGGCAAGAGGGACCCAGTACTTC. Amino acids: CASSGEGARGTQYF.

This clone showed up just once. V and J are TRBV5-1 and TRBJ2-7, with 11 bases aligning to TRBD2. Germline V gene data show CDR1 as SGHRS and CDR2 as YFSETQ. The CDR3 runs to 15 residues. V dropped 0 bases and J dropped 4; count of bases not matched to a gene: 3. Here the CDR3 reads CASSLETSGVYEQYF. In DNA form, the CDR3 reads TGCGCCAGCAGCTTGGAGACTAGCGGGGTTTACGAGCAGTACTTC. The full variable domain, its missing parts supplied by reference TRBV5-1 and TRBJ2-7, is KAGVTQTPRYLIKTRGQQVTLSCSPISGHRSVSWYQQTPGQGLQFLFEYFSETQRNKGNFPGRFSGRQFSNSRSEMNVSTLELGDSALYLCASSLETSGVYEQYFGPGTRLTVT.

This chain links TRBV2 with TRBJ2-7; 10 bases align to TRBD2. The germline gives CDR1 SNHLY, CDR2 FYNNEI. The CDR3 is 15 residues long. V was pared by 5 bases and J by 3 bases, with 7 bases of the junction left unmatched. CDR3 in DNA: TGTGCCAGCAGTACGGACTCTAGCGGGAGCTACGAGCAGTACTTC. As protein: CASSTDSSGSYEQYF.

The chain links TRBV15 to TRBJ1-1; 8 bases line up with TRBD1. Germline V CDR1 and CDR2: LNHNV, YYDKDF (reference sequence). This CDR3 contains 16 residues. The V gene end was trimmed by 4 bases and the J gene end by 3 bases; junction bases not matched to a gene: 10. The CDR3 DNA is TGTGCCACCAGCAAACTTCAGGGGGCGCCGGACACTGAAGCTTTCTTT. Translated, it gives CATSKLQGAPDTEAFF.

This chain links TRBV15 with TRBJ1-2, with D tentatively TRBD1 (5 bases). Between the trimmed V and J ends, which lost 6 bases and 6 bases, there was a span of 8 bases. This CDR3 comprises 11 residues. Germline CDR1 and CDR2: LNHNV and YYDKDF (reference sequence). Here the CDR3 DNA reads TGTGCCACCAGGGACAACAATGGCTACACCTTC. Translation gives CATRDNNGYTF.

This chain joins TRBV6-1 and TRBJ2-7; D not resolved. The germline V and J ends were trimmed by 2 bases and 5 bases, with 16 bases remaining between them. Germline V gene lookup returns CDR1 MNHNS and CDR2 SASEGT. This CDR3 has 15 amino acids. The CDR3 reads CASSEPFQFQDEQYF. The CDR3 DNA is TGTGCCAGCAGTGAACCATTTCAGTTCCAAGACGAGCAGTACTTC.